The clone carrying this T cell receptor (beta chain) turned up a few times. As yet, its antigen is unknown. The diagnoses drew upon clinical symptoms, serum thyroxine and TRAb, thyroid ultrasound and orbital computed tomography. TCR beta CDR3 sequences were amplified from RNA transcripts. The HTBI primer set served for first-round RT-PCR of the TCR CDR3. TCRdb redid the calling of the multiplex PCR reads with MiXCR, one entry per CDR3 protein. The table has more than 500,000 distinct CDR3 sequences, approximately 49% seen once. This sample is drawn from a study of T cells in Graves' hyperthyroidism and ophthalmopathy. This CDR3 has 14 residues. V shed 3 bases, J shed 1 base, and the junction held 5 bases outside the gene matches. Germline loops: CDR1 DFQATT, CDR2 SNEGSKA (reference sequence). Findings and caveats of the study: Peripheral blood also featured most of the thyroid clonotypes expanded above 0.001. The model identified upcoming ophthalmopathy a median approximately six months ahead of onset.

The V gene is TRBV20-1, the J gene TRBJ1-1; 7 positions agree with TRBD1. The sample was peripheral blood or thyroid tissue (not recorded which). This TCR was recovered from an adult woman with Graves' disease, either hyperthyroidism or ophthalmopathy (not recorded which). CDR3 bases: TGCAGTGCTAGCGGCGACAGGGCGAACACTGAAGCTTTCTTT. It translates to CSASGDRANTEAFF.